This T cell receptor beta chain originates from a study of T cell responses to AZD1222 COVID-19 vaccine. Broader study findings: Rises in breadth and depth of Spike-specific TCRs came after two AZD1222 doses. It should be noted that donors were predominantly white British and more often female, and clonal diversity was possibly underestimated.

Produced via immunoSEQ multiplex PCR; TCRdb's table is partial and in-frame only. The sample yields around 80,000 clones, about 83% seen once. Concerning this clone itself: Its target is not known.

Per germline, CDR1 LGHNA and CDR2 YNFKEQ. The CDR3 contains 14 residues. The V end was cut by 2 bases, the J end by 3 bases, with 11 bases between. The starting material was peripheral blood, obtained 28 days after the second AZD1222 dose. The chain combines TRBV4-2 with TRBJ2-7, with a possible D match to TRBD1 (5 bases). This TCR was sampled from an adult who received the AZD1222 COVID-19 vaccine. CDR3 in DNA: TGTGCCAGCAGCCAATCCTCGACAGACTACGAGCAGTACTTC. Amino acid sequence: CASSQSSTDYEQYF.